This entry is about one T cell receptor (beta chain). Its antigen is not known. The data belong to a study of shared clonotypes between healthy human individuals. Study-level findings and limits: About 4.5% of naive CD4 clonotypes were common to several donors.

Assay execution took place at the deep level. Researchers divided each subset's genomic DNA evenly across several immunoSEQ plates. For sorted subsets, about 190 ng DNA per replicate equaled tens of thousands of T cell genomes. This table comes from immunoSEQ multiplex PCR, and its TCRdb copy is limited to in-frame clones, with some not included. The data contain 2,100,000 or so clones, more than 90% of them singletons. The CDR3 has 15 residues. Germline CDR1 is ENHRY and CDR2 is SYGVKD. Losses at the gene ends were 3 bases for V and 2 bases for J; bases not matched to a gene: 4. The sample was naive CD4+ T cells sorted from blood. Subset described: CD45RA+ positively selected. The receptor's source is a young man in good health. The chain carries TRBV10-3 and TRBJ2-3; TRBD2 aligns across 8 bases. The chain's CDR3 is CAISDQGLDTDTQYF. The CDR3 DNA follows: TGTGCCATCAGTGACCAGGGACTAGACACAGATACGCAGTATTTT.